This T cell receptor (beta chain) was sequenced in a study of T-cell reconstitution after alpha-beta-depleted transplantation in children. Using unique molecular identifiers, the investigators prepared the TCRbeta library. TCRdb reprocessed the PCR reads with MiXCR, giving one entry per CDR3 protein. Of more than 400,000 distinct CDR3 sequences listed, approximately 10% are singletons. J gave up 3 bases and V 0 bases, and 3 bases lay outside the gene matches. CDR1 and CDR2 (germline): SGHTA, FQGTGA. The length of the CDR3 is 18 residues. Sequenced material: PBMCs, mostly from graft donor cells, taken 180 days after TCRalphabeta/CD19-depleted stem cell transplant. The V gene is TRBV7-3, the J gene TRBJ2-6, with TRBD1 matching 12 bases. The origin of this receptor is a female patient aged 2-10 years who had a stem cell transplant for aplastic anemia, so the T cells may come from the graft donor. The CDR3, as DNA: TGTGCCAGCAGCTTAACGGGACAGGGGGCGAGTGGGGCCAACGTCCTGACTTTC. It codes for CASSLTGQGASGANVLTF.